This is a list of T cell receptor beta chains from one sample in a study of beta chain features in type 1 diabetes. Assay used: immunoSEQ multiplex PCR; TCRdb lists only in-frame clones, some missing. The table includes 200,000 to 300,000 clones, 20% detected once. The specimen sequenced was naive CD4+ T cells from blood. Every receptor here comes from a woman in her 40s with type 1 diabetes. Both conserved end residues are part of each CDR3. D genes are given only for firm matches. Some rows have no size entry. The others give once, few or many, or a class for an expanded clone.

TGTGCCAGTAGTAGACTAGCGGCAACCTACAATGAGCAGTTCTTC	CASSRLAATYNEQFF	TRBJ2-1	TRBD2	NA	TRBV19
TGTGCCAGCAGTGAACTCTATGGCTACACCTTC	CASSELYGYTF	TRBJ1-2	NA	few	TRBV2
TGCGCCAGCAGCGACGGGACAGTCCAAGAGACCCAGTACTTC	CASSDGTVQETQYF	TRBJ2-5	TRBD1	NA	TRBV5-1
TGTGCCAGCAGGGACAGGGCCAAGGGGACCCAGTACTTC	CASRDRAKGTQYF	TRBJ2-5	TRBD1	NA	TRBV6-5
TGTGCCTGGAGCGGGAGCGGGAGCTGGTATGGTGAGCAGTTCTTC	CAWSGSGSWYGEQFF	TRBJ2-1	TRBD2	few	TRBV30
TGTGCCAGCAGCTTGGGGTCTAGCCGCCAAGAGACCCAGTACTTC	CASSLGSSRQETQYF	TRBJ2-5	NA	NA	TRBV5-4
TGCGCCAGCAGCGCACAGTTTCAAGAGACCCAGTACTTC	CASSAQFQETQYF	TRBJ2-5	NA	NA	TRBV4-1
TGTGCCAGCAGCAACGAGGGACTAGCGGATTACAAAAACATTCAGTACTTC	CASSNEGLADYKNIQYF	TRBJ2-4	TRBD2	NA	TRBV7-2
TGCGCCAGCAGCACGGGACAGGGAAGCGTTCAGCCCCAGCATTTT	CASSTGQGSVQPQHF	TRBJ1-5	TRBD1	few	TRBV4-1
TGTGCCAGCAGTTTAGCGGGAGTCTTCAGCAATCAGCCCCAGCATTTT	CASSLAGVFSNQPQHF	TRBJ1-5	NA	NA	TRBV28
TGTGCCAGTAGTATATTTGGTGCCGGCGGTCAGCCCCAGCATTTT	CASSIFGAGGQPQHF	TRBJ1-5	NA	NA	TRBV19
TGCAGCGTGGTACCACAGGTGGACACTGAAGCTTTCTTT	CSVVPQVDTEAFF	TRBJ1-1	NA	few	TRBV29-1
TGCGCCAGCAGCTCTGGGACTAGCGGGGGGGCCGGGGAGTTCTTC	CASSSGTSGGAGEFF	TRBJ2-1	TRBD2	NA	TRBV5-1